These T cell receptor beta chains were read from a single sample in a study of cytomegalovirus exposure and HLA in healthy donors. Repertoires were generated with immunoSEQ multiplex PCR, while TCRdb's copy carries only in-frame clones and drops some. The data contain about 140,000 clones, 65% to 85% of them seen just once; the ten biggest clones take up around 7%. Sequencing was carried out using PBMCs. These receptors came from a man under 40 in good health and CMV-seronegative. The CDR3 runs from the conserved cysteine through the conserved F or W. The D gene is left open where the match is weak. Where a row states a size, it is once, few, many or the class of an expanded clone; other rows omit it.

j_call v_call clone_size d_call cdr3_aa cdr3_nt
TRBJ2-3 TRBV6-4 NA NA CASRAGASTDTQYF TGTGCCAGCAGGGCGGGGGCGAGCACAGATACGCAGTATTTT
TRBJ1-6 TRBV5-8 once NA CASSFQDSYSPLHF TGTGCCAGCAGCTTTCAGGACAGCTATTCACCCCTCCACTTT
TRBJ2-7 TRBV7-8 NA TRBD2 CASSLGIETSLGEQYF TGTGCCAGCAGCTTAGGGATCGAGACTAGCCTCGGCGAGCAGTACTTC
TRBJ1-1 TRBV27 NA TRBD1 CASSLSRQGNTEAFF TGTGCCAGCAGTTTATCTCGACAGGGGAACACTGAAGCTTTCTTT
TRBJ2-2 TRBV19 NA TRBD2 CASSIVSGGASTGELFF TGTGCCAGTAGTATAGTAAGCGGGGGGGCGTCCACCGGGGAGCTGTTTTTT
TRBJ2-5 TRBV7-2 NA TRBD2 CASSFIWAGEETQYF TGTGCCAGCAGCTTCATTTGGGCGGGGGAAGAGACCCAGTACTTC
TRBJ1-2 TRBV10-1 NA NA CARNPPWMEREHNYGYTF TGCGCCAGAAATCCTCCCTGGATGGAAAGGGAGCATAACTATGGCTACACCTTC
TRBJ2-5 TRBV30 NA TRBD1 CAWSPTGVRETQYF TGTGCCTGGAGTCCGACAGGGGTTCGAGAGACCCAGTACTTC
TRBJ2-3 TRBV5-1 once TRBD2 CASSGGVVTDTQYF TGCGCCAGCAGCGGGGGGGTAGTCACAGATACGCAGTATTTT
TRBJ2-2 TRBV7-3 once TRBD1 CASSRTGPNTGELFF TGTGCCAGCAGCCGGACAGGGCCAAACACCGGGGAGCTGTTTTTT
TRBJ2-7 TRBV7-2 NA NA CASSRQTYEQYF TGTGCCAGCAGCCGACAGACCTACGAGCAGTACTTC
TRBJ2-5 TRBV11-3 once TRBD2 CASSLGTSVVETQYF TGTGCCAGCAGCTTAGGGACTAGCGTTGTGGAGACCCAGTACTTC
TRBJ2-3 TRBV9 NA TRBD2 CASSPAGSGGGTDTQYF TGTGCCAGCAGCCCCGCGGGTTCGGGGGGGGGCACAGATACGCAGTATTTT
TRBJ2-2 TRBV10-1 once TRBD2 CASSLAGGPSGELFF TGCGCCAGCAGCCTAGCGGGAGGGCCTTCCGGGGAGCTGTTTTTT
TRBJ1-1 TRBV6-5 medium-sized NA CASSWTRARDTEAFF TGTGCCAGCAGCTGGACCCGAGCCAGGGACACTGAAGCTTTCTTT
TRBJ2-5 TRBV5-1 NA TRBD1 CASSEFQTGGSQETQYF TGCGCCAGCAGCGAATTTCAGACAGGGGGAAGCCAAGAGACCCAGTACTTC
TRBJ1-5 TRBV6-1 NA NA CASTRGQTDQPQHF TGTGCCAGCACCCGCGGACAGACCGATCAGCCCCAGCATTTT
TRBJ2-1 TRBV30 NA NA CAWSQSTSGEQFF TGTGCCTGGAGTCAGTCGACTAGTGGTGAGCAGTTCTTC
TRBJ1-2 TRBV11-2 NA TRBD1 CASSSWTGNAVGYTF TGTGCCAGCAGCTCCTGGACAGGGAACGCTGTTGGCTACACCTTC
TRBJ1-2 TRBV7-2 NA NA CASSLGRVGAVNYGYTF TGTGCCAGCAGCTTGGGGAGGGTTGGGGCGGTTAACTATGGCTACACCTTC
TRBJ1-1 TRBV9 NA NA CASSVDGGAWKSEAFF TGTGCCAGCAGCGTAGATGGGGGGGCCTGGAAATCTGAAGCTTTCTTT
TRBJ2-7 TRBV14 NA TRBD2 CASSRMTSGTAEQYF TGTGCCAGCAGCCGCATGACTAGCGGGACCGCCGAGCAGTACTTC
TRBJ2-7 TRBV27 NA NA CASSPDFYEQYF TGTGCCAGCAGCCCGGACTTCTACGAGCAGTACTTC
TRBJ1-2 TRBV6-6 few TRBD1 CASSPGQGNNYGYTF TGTGCCAGCAGTCCGGGACAGGGAAATAACTATGGCTACACCTTC
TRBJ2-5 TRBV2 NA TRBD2 CASLRRLAVKETQYF TGTGCCAGCTTACGACGCCTAGCGGTAAAAGAGACCCAGTACTTC
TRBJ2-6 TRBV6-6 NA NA CASSYAGNARVLTF TGTGCCAGCAGTTACGCGGGGAACGCCCGGGTCCTGACTTTC
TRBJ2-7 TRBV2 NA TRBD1 CASSTDRGGEQYF TGTGCCAGCAGTACCGACAGGGGTGGCGAGCAGTACTTC
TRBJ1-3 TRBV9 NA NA CASSPSPPGDLWGNTIYF TGTGCCAGCAGCCCATCTCCCCCCGGGGACTTGTGGGGAAACACCATATATTTT
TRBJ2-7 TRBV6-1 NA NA CASTLGGPSSYEQYF TGTGCCAGCACCTTGGGAGGCCCATCCTCCTACGAGCAGTACTTC